The 17 T cell receptor beta chains below were found in one sample sequenced in a study of cytomegalovirus exposure and HLA in healthy donors. Sequencing was performed with immunoSEQ multiplex PCR; in TCRdb, only in-frame clones are kept and a portion is missing. In the table there are just under 150,000 clones, roughly 86% of which are singletons. Sequencing used PBMCs. The receptors originated from a man between 18 and 35 years old in good health and CMV-seropositive.

This sequence joins TRBV25-1 and TRBJ2-4, with TRBD1 matching 7 bases. CDR1 is MGHDK, CDR2 SYGVNS, per germline. Losses at the gene ends were 4 bases for V and 6 bases for J; bases not matched to a gene: 6. The CDR3 sequence is 14 residues long. The CDR3 DNA sequence: TGTGCCAGCAGTGGGAGACAGGGTTTAAACATTCAGTACTTC. Its translation is CASSGRQGLNIQYF.

The chain couples TRBV7-9 to TRBJ1-5; D is perhaps TRBD1 (6 bases). Germline CDR1 and CDR2: SEHNR and FQNEAQ (reference sequence). Trimming cost V 1 base and J 0 bases, with 19 bases left between them. This CDR3 spans 19 amino acids. CDR3 protein: CASSLGARGAHDSNQPQHF. DNA of the CDR3: TGTGCCAGCAGCTTAGGGGCGCGGGGGGCGCATGATAGCAATCAGCCCCAGCATTTT.

The chain couples TRBV7-9 to TRBJ2-1; D gene uncertain. The germline V and J ends were trimmed by 5 bases and 7 bases, with 6 bases remaining between them. CDR3 size: 11 residues. Germline V lookup: CDR1 SEHNR, CDR2 FQNEAQ (reference sequence). The CDR3 bases are TGTGCCAGCAGCCTTATAAATGAGCAGTTCTTC. This encodes CASSLINEQFF. The full variable domain, with the rest looked up from reference TRBV7-9 and TRBJ2-1, is DTGVSQNPRHKITKRGQNVTFRCDPISEHNRLYWYRQTLGQGPEFLTYFQNEAQLEKSRLLSDRFSAERPKGSFSTLEIQRTEQGDSAMYLCASSLINEQFFGPGTRLTVL.

This chain uses TRBV2 with TRBJ2-1; 11 nucleotides line up with TRBD2. The germline CDR1 and CDR2 sequences are SNHLY and FYNNEI. V lost 4 bases, J lost 9 bases, and 8 bases stayed unmatched. The length of the CDR3 is 15 residues. The CDR3 loop reads CASSGLAGPVSEQFF. The CDR3 coding sequence is TGTGCCAGCAGTGGACTAGCGGGACCCGTCAGTGAGCAGTTCTTC.

J is TRBJ1-1 and V is TRBV5-1; no definite D call. The CDR3 runs 14 residues. Trimming stripped 0 bases from V and 4 bases from J, with 10 bases between. CDR1 and CDR2 (germline): SGHRS, YFSETQ. The CDR3 DNA reads TGCGCCAGCAGCTTGGTAGCGGGGAGCACTGAAGCTTTCTTT. Protein product: CASSLVAGSTEAFF.

The rearrangement uses TRBV5-1 and TRBJ2-5, with TRBD2 as a possible D gene (7 bases). CDR1 and CDR2 from the germline V gene are SGHRS and YFSETQ. V was trimmed by 2 bases and J by 2 bases, leaving 13 bases between them. This CDR3 comprises 15 residues. This CDR3 is CASSFAGARQETQYF. CDR3 nucleotide sequence: TGCGCCAGCAGCTTCGCGGGGGCCCGTCAAGAGACCCAGTACTTC.

The rearrangement uses TRBV4-1 and TRBJ1-4; 10 bases are shared with TRBD1. With 3 bases clipped from V and 8 bases from J, the junction kept 9 bases outside the gene matches. CDR3 size: 16 residues. Germline V gene sequence: CDR1 MGHRA, CDR2 YSYEKL. CDR3 protein: CASSHQSRDRGEKLFF. The DNA for the CDR3 is TGCGCCAGCAGCCACCAATCCCGGGACAGGGGAGAAAAACTGTTTTTT.

This rearrangement joins TRBV9 to TRBJ1-5; possibly TRBD1 for D (5 bases). The germline gives CDR1 SGDLS, CDR2 YYNGEE. V lost 4 bases and J 6 bases, leaving 11 bases between the germline ends. The CDR3 consists of 13 residues. CDR3 sequence reads: CASSPGSGQPQHF. The CDR3 DNA reads as TGTGCCAGCAGCCCAGGGTCGGGTCAGCCCCAGCATTTT.

This clone was observed a handful of times. The chain recombines TRBV18 with TRBJ1-2; 7 bases agree with TRBD1. From germline, CDR1 is KGHSH and CDR2 LQKENI. The CDR3 length is 15 residues. V lost 4 bases to trimming and J lost 2 bases; unmatched junction nucleotides: 7. The CDR3 DNA reads TGTGCCAGCTCACTACAGGGGACAGCCAACTATGGCTACACCTTC. Translation: CASSLQGTANYGYTF.

This clone was detected once. The rearrangement uses TRBV2 and TRBJ1-5; D ambiguous. Germline CDR1 SNHLY, CDR2 FYNNEI. The CDR3 extends over 14 amino acids. V gave up 5 bases and J gave up 3 bases, with 11 bases separating them. This chain's CDR3 is CASSLFTDNQPQHF. CDR3 in DNA: TGTGCCAGCAGTCTCTTCACAGACAATCAGCCCCAGCATTTT.

The chain links TRBV27 to TRBJ1-1, with D perhaps TRBD1 (6 bases). V lost 4 bases, J lost 4 bases, and 16 bases lay in between. The germline CDR1 and CDR2 sequences are MNHEY and SMNVEV (reference sequence). The CDR3 extends over 15 amino acids. The CDR3 sequence is CASSSLEGVATEAFF. The CDR3 DNA reads TGTGCCAGCAGTTCTTTAGAGGGGGTGGCCACTGAAGCTTTCTTT.

This clone occurred once. V usage is TRBV15 and J usage is TRBJ2-7; 13 bases fit TRBD2. In germline, CDR1 is LNHNV, CDR2 YYDKDF (reference sequence). The junction had 4 bases not matched to a gene; V was cut back by 1 base and J by 1 base. This CDR3 region has 17 residues. The CDR3 reads CATSRGTSGSYSYEQYF. The CDR3 DNA is TGTGCCACCAGCAGAGGGACTAGCGGGAGTTATTCCTACGAGCAGTACTTC.

The chain links TRBV28 to TRBJ1-6, with D unclear. The CDR3 length is 14 residues. With 6 bases removed from V and 10 bases from J, the gap between germline ends came to 16 bases. The germline V gene has CDR1 MDHEN and CDR2 SYDVKM. The CDR3, as DNA: TGTGCCAGCAGCCTAGATTCGGGAAGGTCACCCCTCCACTTT. Its protein product is CASSLDSGRSPLHF.

Only one count was recorded for this clone. The chain links TRBV7-9 to TRBJ1-2; 7 bases fit TRBD1. Germline assignment: CDR1 SEHNR and CDR2 FQNEAQ (reference sequence). This CDR3 contains 14 residues. V was clipped by 5 bases and J by 5 bases; unmatched bases: 8. The CDR3 DNA reads TGTGCCAGCAGCCCCAGTGAACAGGGGTATGGCTACACCTTC. This codes for CASSPSEQGYGYTF. The variable domain in full, completed from reference TRBV7-9 and TRBJ1-2, reads DTGVSQNPRHKITKRGQNVTFRCDPISEHNRLYWYRQTLGQGPEFLTYFQNEAQLEKSRLLSDRFSAERPKGSFSTLEIQRTEQGDSAMYLCASSPSEQGYGYTFGSGTRLTVV.

This clone was observed a handful of times. The J gene is TRBJ1-1, the V gene TRBV6-5; TRBD1 is a possible D gene (5 bases). The CDR3 sequence is 12 residues long. Trimming cost V 5 bases and J 8 bases, with 12 bases left between them. Germline lookup yields CDR1 MNHEY and CDR2 SVGAGI. The DNA for the CDR3 is TGTGCCAGCAGTCACCGGGGGGAAGAAGCTTTCTTT. This translates into CASSHRGEEAFF.

The chain joins TRBV19 to TRBJ2-1; 9 nucleotides line up with TRBD2. The CDR3 length is 15 residues. The germline V gene encodes CDR1 LNHDA and CDR2 SQIVND (reference sequence). V shed 3 bases and J 7 bases; nucleotides not matched to a gene: 7. Here the CDR3 DNA reads TGTGCCAGTAGTATCCGGCGGGAGGGGGGAAATGAGCAGTTCTTC. This translates into CASSIRREGGNEQFF.

The chain carries TRBV30 and TRBJ2-3; perhaps TRBD1 as D (5 bases). The CDR3 length is 12 residues. Looked up from germline, CDR1 is GTSNPN and CDR2 is SVGIG (reference sequence). With 0 bases removed from V and 6 bases from J, the gap between germline ends came to 7 bases. The CDR3, as DNA: TGTGCCTGGAGTGTACAGGTGGATACGCAGTATTTT. It specifies CAWSVQVDTQYF.